This T cell receptor beta chain comes out of a study of blood T cell repertoires in COVID-19. Turning to the study itself: The United States, Italy and Spain supplied acute and convalescent COVID-19 samples. T cells, B-cell-depleted T cells, or PBMCs supplied cDNA or gDNA.

V shed 0 bases and J shed 0 bases, with 12 bases lying between them. The CDR3 sequence is 17 residues long. CDR1 and CDR2 (germline): MNHNS, SASEGT. In the source study's methods: Reference gene primer amplification gave estimated nucleated cell counts. Libraries were prepared by immunoSEQ multiplex PCR; TCRdb keeps only in-frame clonotypes and omits some of them. V and J calls plus clone size are reproduced from that table; the DNA served to infer D and trimming. Seen here are roughly 51,000 clones, 90% observed once, and the top ten hold about 5.1%. Material: peripheral blood. The rearrangement uses TRBV6-1 and TRBJ2-1, with a possible D match to TRBD1 (6 bases). This TCR derives from an older man with acute or convalescent COVID-19. The CDR3 region is CASSEAWGLSSYNEQFF. The CDR3 DNA reads TGTGCCAGCAGTGAAGCTTGGGGGCTAAGCTCCTACAATGAGCAGTTCTTC.